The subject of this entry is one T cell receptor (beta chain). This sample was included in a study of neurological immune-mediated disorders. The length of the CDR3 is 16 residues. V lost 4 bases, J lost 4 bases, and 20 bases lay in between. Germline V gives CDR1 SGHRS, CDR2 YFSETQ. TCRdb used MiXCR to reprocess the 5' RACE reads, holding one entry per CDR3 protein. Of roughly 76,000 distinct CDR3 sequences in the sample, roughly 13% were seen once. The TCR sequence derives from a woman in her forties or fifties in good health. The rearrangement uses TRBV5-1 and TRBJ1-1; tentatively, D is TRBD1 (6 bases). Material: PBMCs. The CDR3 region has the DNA TGCGCCAGCAGCCCTATGACGGGGAGGGGGGTCACTGAAGCTTTCTTT. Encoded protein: CASSPMTGRGVTEAFF.